This T cell receptor (beta chain) was sequenced in a study of blood T cell repertoires in COVID-19 (dated by TCRdb to about 2020). With regard to the full study: Samples from collaborators originated in the United States, Italy and Spain and spanned both the acute and convalescent phases of COVID-19. The prospective study material was composed of cDNA or gDNA derived from T cells, B-cell-depleted T cells, or PBMCs. Deeply sampled blood TCRbeta repertoires from subjects exposed to, actively infected with, or recovered from COVID-19 were included in the dataset. The repertoires were released in a freely available public database intended as a resource for research on the immune response to SARS-CoV-2. Samples came from the ongoing ImmuneRACE study (first 160 participants) plus 1,254 subjects from 6 global collaborators. Sample metadata almost always included a de-identified subject ID, COVID-19 status, age in years and sex. Where HLA class I and class II types were available, the types were taken from metadata supplied by the sample provider, not from assay-based typing. The paper as a whole reports these results and caveats: The amount of clinical and demographic metadata varied by source and participant and was provided uncurated.

About this clone: Its antigen remains undetermined. Base qualities are missing; no much larger clone stands one base away.

TCRbeta CDR3 regions were amplified from genomic DNA by means of the immunoSEQ Assay, a bias-controlled multiplex PCR. The published analysis was carried out like this. The number of nucleated cells in each sample was estimated by amplification of reference gene primers within the assay. To quantify the absolute abundance of each unique TCRbeta CDR3 rearrangement, sequence reads were collapsed and filtered. For each sample, productive Simpson clonality was calculated by taking the square root of Simpson's diversity index across productive rearrangements. TCRdb carries this immuneACCESS record with in-frame sequences only. Its versions omit some clonotypes, under half of them owing to an unresolved V gene in the studies checked, with the rest unexplained. For V, J and clone size, that table is used; D and trimming come from the DNA. Across this sample there are around 160,000 clones, with around 87% seen only once. In total, the top ten clones hold 0.99% of the sample.

Whole blood was collected in K2EDTA tubes by collaborating institutions according to the institutions' own protocols. For TCRbeta analysis, collaborator samples were shipped as frozen whole blood, as isolated PBMCs, or as DNA extracted from either sample type. Via the germline V gene, CDR1 is ENHRY and CDR2 SYGVKD. The CDR3 runs 14 amino acids, cysteine and phenylalanine included. Solely the CDR3 DNA is kept, with 42 bases framed from the first base. At the junction V is shortened by 4 bases and J by 2 bases; bases outside the gene matches: 3. The receptor comes from a man aged 18 to 30 with acute or convalescent COVID-19. The rearrangement joined TRBV10-3 to TRBJ1-1, and 8 junction bases match TRBD1. The specimen sequenced was peripheral blood. CDR3 region: CAISGTGRNTEAFF. The DNA reads TGTGCCATCAGTGGGACAGGGAGAAACACTGAAGCTTTCTTT.